This TCR beta chain was found in a study of cytomegalovirus exposure and HLA in healthy donors. Whole-study findings and limits: Published work reported that the classifier diagnosed cytomegalovirus status with high specificity and sensitivity. A later analysis, which compared TCR beta chains of equal frequency, found the HLA-associated ones more clonally expanded. The study recorded 164 TCR beta chains that were cytomegalovirus-associated. The study found most TCR sequences rare, yet found some public TCRs in many donors.

As to this clone: As yet, its antigen is unknown.

PCR was performed using 60 Vbeta and 13 Jbeta primers. The repertoire was sequenced with immunoSEQ multiplex PCR; TCRdb's copy has only in-frame clones and lacks some. The sample includes 150,000 to 160,000 clones, 60% to 85% of them seen just once. The CDR3 contains 12 residues. Looked up from germline, CDR1 is MNHNS and CDR2 is SASEGT. V was cut by 4 bases and J by 8 bases, with 11 bases left in between. The sample taken for sequencing was PBMCs. This clonotype was sampled from a woman between 40 and 50 years old in good health and CMV-seronegative. The chain combines TRBV6-1 with TRBJ1-1; D is perhaps TRBD1 (6 bases). CDR3 in amino acids: CASSGLGTEAFF. Written as DNA, the CDR3 is TGTGCCAGCAGTGGCCTCGGGACAGAAGCTTTCTTT.